One and the same sample provided the 19 T cell receptor beta chains below, sequenced in a study of cytomegalovirus exposure and HLA in healthy donors. Method: immunoSEQ multiplex PCR; TCRdb's copy keeps in-frame clones and lacks some. This sample has roughly 150,000 clones, with more than 70% found just once. The sequenced sample was PBMCs. The source is a man between 18 and 35 years old in good health and CMV-seronegative.

This clone was seen only once. The DNA for the CDR3 is TGTGCCAGCAGCTTAGGTCGACAGTCCACTGAAGCTTTCTTT. Its protein is CASSLGRQSTEAFF. J is TRBJ1-1 and V is TRBV11-2, with D possibly TRBD1 on 5 matching bases. This CDR3 comprises 14 residues. V was shortened by 1 base and J by 4 bases, with 10 bases between the two germline ends. From germline, CDR1 is SGHAT and CDR2 FQNNGV. Together with reference TRBV11-2 and TRBJ1-1, the CDR3 gives the full variable domain: EAGVAQSPRYKIIEKRQSVAFWCNPISGHATLYWYQQILGQGPKLLIQFQNNGVVDDSQLPKDRFSAERLKGVDSTLKIQPAKLEDSAVYLCASSLGRQSTEAFFGQGTRLTVV.

The rearrangement links TRBV4-1 to TRBJ2-1, with D tentatively TRBD2 (7 bases). Germline V gene sequence: CDR1 MGHRA, CDR2 YSYEKL. This CDR3 has 18 residues. V was cut by 1 base and J by 6 bases, with 22 bases left in between. As DNA, the CDR3 is TGCGCCAGCAGCCAAGGGTCCCGGAGCAGGGGAGGGGGCAATGAGCAGTTCTTC. Translating it yields CASSQGSRSRGGGNEQFF.

The chain has TRBV28 and TRBJ2-5; 8 bases match TRBD1. The CDR3 length is 17 residues. CDR1 is MDHEN and CDR2 is SYDVKM in the germline V gene. J lost 5 bases, V lost 5 bases, and 16 bases had no gene match. The CDR3, as DNA: TGTGCCAGCAGTCTCTACGGACAGGGTTTTTCGCCGGAGACCCAGTACTTC. This gives the protein CASSLYGQGFSPETQYF.

The chain is built from TRBV28 and TRBJ1-5, with 9 bases fitting TRBD1. From germline, CDR1 is MDHEN and CDR2 SYDVKM. The CDR3 extends over 14 amino acids. The J segment lost 7 bases and the V segment lost 2 bases, leaving 3 bases of the junction unmatched. The CDR3 loop is CASSLGTGKQPQHF. As DNA, the CDR3 is TGTGCCAGCAGTTTAGGGACAGGGAAACAGCCCCAGCATTTT.

The chain has TRBV5-1 and TRBJ1-5; TRBD1 aligns across 8 bases. CDR1 is SGHRS, CDR2 YFSETQ, per germline. V lost 5 bases and J lost 4; bases outside the gene matches: 5. CDR3 size: 14 residues. The CDR3 bases are TGCGCCAGCAGGACCCGGACAGGGAATCAGCCCCAGCATTTT. Protein: CASRTRTGNQPQHF.

The chain has TRBV11-3 and TRBJ2-2; 7 nucleotides line up with TRBD1. Germline lookup yields CDR1 SGHNT and CDR2 YENEEA. The V segment lost 6 bases and the J segment 2 bases; nucleotides outside the gene matches: 6. The CDR3 contains 15 residues. In nucleotides, the CDR3 is TGTGCCAGCAGTCCCCACAGGGGTAACACCGGGGAGCTGTTTTTT. Translating it yields CASSPHRGNTGELFF.

This clone appeared once. The chain carries TRBV16 and TRBJ1-4; 10 bases map to TRBD1. The length of the CDR3 is 15 residues. Trimming cost V 2 bases and J 3 bases; bases outside gene matches: 0. Germline values: CDR1 KGHSY, CDR2 FQNENV. The CDR3 region is CASSQGTGANEKLFF. DNA of the CDR3: TGTGCCAGCAGCCAAGGGACAGGGGCTAATGAAAAACTGTTTTTT.

This rearrangement joins TRBV6-5 to TRBJ2-6; no reliable D call. CDR3 size: 15 residues. V was pared by 8 bases and J by 0 bases, with 11 bases between. Germline-derived CDR1 and CDR2 are MNHEY and SVGAGI. The CDR3: CASQVLHSGANVLTF. Written as DNA, the CDR3 is TGTGCCAGCCAAGTACTCCACTCTGGGGCCAACGTCCTGACTTTC.

A single count supports this clone. V is TRBV28 and J is TRBJ1-3; D may be TRBD1 (6 bases). The V gene lost 5 bases and the J gene lost 0 bases, with 14 bases spanning the gap. CDR1 and CDR2 (germline): MDHEN, SYDVKM. The length of the CDR3 is 16 residues. The CDR3 spells CASSRPYRDSGNTIYF. As DNA, the CDR3 is TGTGCCAGCAGTAGACCCTACAGGGACTCTGGAAACACCATATATTTT.

A few counts support this clone. The chain links TRBV4-3 to TRBJ2-2, with 8 bases matching TRBD1. The germline gives CDR1 LGHNA, CDR2 YSLEER. CDR3 length: 15 amino acids. J lost 6 bases, V lost 1 base, and 4 bases had no gene match. CDR3 nucleotide sequence: TGCGCCAGCAGCCAAGCGGAACAGGGGGCCGGGGAGCTGTTTTTT. It encodes CASSQAEQGAGELFF.

This chain joins TRBV4-3 and TRBJ2-1, with 10 bases aligning to TRBD2. CDR1 LGHNA and CDR2 YSLEER come from the germline V gene. V lost 1 base and J lost 5; bases outside the gene matches: 8. This CDR3 is 17 amino acids long. The CDR3 loop is CASSQGILAGVDNEQFF. The CDR3 DNA sequence: TGCGCCAGCAGCCAAGGGATCCTAGCGGGAGTGGACAATGAGCAGTTCTTC.

The V and J genes are TRBV9 and TRBJ1-2, with 7 bases lining up with TRBD1. This CDR3 region has 15 residues. The V and J ends lost 5 bases and 8 bases, in that order; junction bases with no gene match: 15. Germline V lookup: CDR1 SGDLS, CDR2 YYNGEE. The CDR3 sequence: CASSPPITGEDGYTF. CDR3 sequence (DNA): TGTGCCAGCAGTCCACCAATCACAGGGGAGGACGGCTACACCTTC.

The chain recombines TRBV5-4 with TRBJ2-7; TRBD1 might be the D (5 bases). Trimming pared 2 bases from V and 0 bases from J, leaving 12 bases between. The CDR3 spans 15 residues. In germline, CDR1 is SGHNT, CDR2 YYREEE (reference sequence). CDR3 residues: CASSFDQGFSYEQYF. CDR3 nucleotide sequence: TGTGCCAGCAGCTTCGATCAGGGTTTCTCCTACGAGCAGTACTTC. The whole variable domain, remainder taken from reference TRBV5-4 and TRBJ2-7, is ETGVTQSPTHLIKTRGQQVTLRCSSQSGHNTVSWYQQALGQGPQFIFQYYREEENGRGNFPPRFSGLQFPNYSSELNVNALELDDSALYLCASSFDQGFSYEQYFGPGTRLTVT.

This chain uses TRBV5-4 with TRBJ1-5; TRBD1 might be the D (5 bases). Germline-derived CDR1 and CDR2 are SGHNT and YYREEE (reference sequence). V was pared by 4 bases and J by 0 bases, with 11 bases between. This CDR3 has 15 residues. The DNA of the CDR3 is TGTGCCAGCAGCGACAGCCCTTATAGCAATCAGCCCCAGCATTTT. This encodes CASSDSPYSNQPQHF.

The chain couples TRBV6-5 to TRBJ1-5, with D hard to call. The CDR3 extends over 14 amino acids. Trimming removed 4 bases at V and 3 bases at J, with 10 bases between. Germline V lookup: CDR1 MNHEY, CDR2 SVGAGI. The CDR3 loop is CASSLRVTNQPQHF. As DNA, the CDR3 is TGTGCCAGCAGTTTGAGGGTAACCAATCAGCCCCAGCATTTT.

J is TRBJ2-5 and V is TRBV6-5, with D uncertain. The CDR3 length is 13 residues. The germline V and J ends were trimmed by 6 bases and 1 base, with 9 bases remaining between them. The germline V gene has CDR1 MNHEY and CDR2 SVGAGI. The CDR3 DNA reads as TGTGCCAGCAGAGTCCTAGTCCAAGAGACCCAGTACTTC. It yields the protein CASRVLVQETQYF.

The chain couples TRBV7-2 to TRBJ2-7, with 7 positions matching TRBD2. The CDR3 consists of 16 residues. With V trimmed by 1 base and J by 5 bases, 11 bases remained unmatched. Per the germline V gene, CDR1 is SGHTA and CDR2 is FQGNSA. CDR3 bases: TGTGCCAGCAGCTTAGAGGGGTCTAGCGGTACCAACGAGCAGTACTTC. It codes for CASSLEGSSGTNEQYF.

V gene TRBV7-9 combines with J gene TRBJ2-7, with D possibly being TRBD1 (6 bases). The germline V and J ends were trimmed by 4 bases and 4 bases, with 29 bases remaining between them. Germline V gives CDR1 SEHNR, CDR2 FQNEAQ (reference sequence). CDR3 length: 19 residues. The CDR3 coding sequence is TGTGCCAGCAGCTCCAAGATGGGAATACAGGGCCGAGATCGTTACGAGCAGTACTTC. Its protein product is CASSSKMGIQGRDRYEQYF.

The V gene is TRBV7-8, the J gene TRBJ2-7, with 11 bases lining up with TRBD2. CDR3 length equals 15 residues. The germline V gene encodes CDR1 SGHVS and CDR2 FQNEAQ. V shed 5 bases and J 4 bases; nucleotides not matched to a gene: 7. The CDR3 spells CASSQLAGGPYEQYF. The CDR3 region has the DNA TGTGCCAGCAGCCAGTTAGCGGGAGGGCCTTACGAGCAGTACTTC.